The 23 T cell receptor beta chains presented below share a single source sample, sequenced in a study of OX40 agonist ivuxolimab in advanced cancers. TCRdb's table, derived via immunoSEQ multiplex PCR, lists solely in-frame clones and lacks some. The sample yields approximately 89,000 clones, about 86% seen once. The source was CD4+ or CD8+ T cells sorted from blood, collected in a trial of the OX40 agonist ivuxolimab. These receptors were obtained from an adult with an advanced solid tumor such as melanoma, head and neck, liver or kidney cancer.

This chain uses TRBV11-3 with TRBJ1-1; 7 bases align to TRBD1. Germline V CDR1 and CDR2: SGHNT, YENEEA. The CDR3 has 13 amino acids. With V trimmed by 2 bases and J by 4 bases, 1 base remained unmatched. In nucleotides, the CDR3 is TGTGCCAGCAGCTTAACAGGGGCCACTGAAGCTTTCTTT. Protein sequence: CASSLTGATEAFF.

The chain uses TRBV7-2 and TRBJ2-7; the D gene is possibly TRBD2 (6 bases). The length of the CDR3 is 15 residues. CDR1 is SGHTA and CDR2 is FQGNSA in the germline V gene. Trimming pared 5 bases from V and 6 bases from J, leaving 20 bases between. CDR3 region: CASSPPRGPTSEQYF. As DNA, the CDR3 is TGTGCCAGCAGCCCCCCCCGGGGCCCGACTAGCGAGCAGTACTTC.

The rearrangement joins TRBV2 to TRBJ2-6; 8 bases line up with TRBD1. Trimming cost V 7 bases and J 3 bases; bases outside gene matches: 8. Per the germline V gene, CDR1 is SNHLY and CDR2 is FYNNEI. This CDR3 spans 16 amino acids. The CDR3 region is CASNLDRAGGANVLTF. As DNA, the CDR3 is TGTGCCAGCAATCTGGACAGGGCTGGTGGGGCCAACGTCCTGACTTTC.

J is TRBJ2-7 and V is TRBV6-1; 7 bases match TRBD1. Germline CDR1 MNHNS, CDR2 SASEGT. The CDR3 runs to 15 residues. The V gene end was trimmed by 7 bases and the J gene end by 2 bases; junction bases not matched to a gene: 11. For the CDR3, the DNA is TGTGCCAGCATTACCCCGGGAACAGGGGCCTACGAGCAGTACTTC. It translates to CASITPGTGAYEQYF.

The chain employs TRBV29-1 and TRBJ1-5; possible D gene TRBD1, 5 bases. CDR3 length: 18 amino acids. Trimming took 6 bases from V and 2 from J, leaving 26 bases between them. Germline-derived CDR1 and CDR2 are SQVTM and ANQGSEA. The CDR3 DNA is TGCAGCGTCGCTGGGTGGAGGGGTGAACAAGTAGGCAATCAGCCCCAGCATTTT. Translating it yields CSVAGWRGEQVGNQPQHF.

CDR3 sequence: CSVETSGSWAAPGELFF. CDR3 nucleotides: TGCAGCGTTGAGACTAGCGGGAGCTGGGCGGCCCCGGGGGAGCTGTTTTTT. The V and J genes are TRBV29-1 and TRBJ2-2; 12 nucleotides align to TRBD2. Trimming at V came to 3 bases and at J to 8 bases, leaving 13 bases not matched to a gene. CDR3 length: 17 residues. The germline gives CDR1 SQVTM, CDR2 ANQGSEA.

The chain has TRBV5-1 and TRBJ2-5; weak D call: TRBD2 (7 bases). The CDR3 totals 15 residues. Germline assignment: CDR1 SGHRS and CDR2 YFSETQ. Trimming cost V 4 bases and J 1 base, with 14 bases left between them. In DNA, the CDR3 is TGCGCCAGCAGCCCTGGGGGGGCGGGCCAAGAGACCCAGTACTTC. It is translated as CASSPGGAGQETQYF. The full variable domain, its missing parts supplied by reference TRBV5-1 and TRBJ2-5, is KAGVTQTPRYLIKTRGQQVTLSCSPISGHRSVSWYQQTPGQGLQFLFEYFSETQRNKGNFPGRFSGRQFSNSRSEMNVSTLELGDSALYLCASSPGGAGQETQYFGPGTRLLVL.

This rearrangement joins TRBV10-3 to TRBJ2-3; D remains ambiguous. Trimming removed 4 bases at V and 0 bases at J, with 8 bases between. The CDR3 totals 14 residues. The germline CDR1 and CDR2 sequences are ENHRY and SYGVKD. CDR3 in amino acids: CAISVHRSTDTQYF. In DNA form, the CDR3 reads TGTGCCATCAGTGTTCATAGGAGCACAGATACGCAGTATTTT.

This clone is a singleton in its sample. V gene TRBV5-1 combines with J gene TRBJ2-7; 7 bases map to TRBD2. With 4 bases clipped from V and 5 bases from J, the junction kept 6 bases outside the gene matches. CDR3 size: 13 residues. Per germline, CDR1 SGHRS and CDR2 YFSETQ. CDR3 sequence reads: CASSEPGGNEQYF. The CDR3 nucleotides read TGCGCCAGCAGCGAACCGGGAGGAAACGAGCAGTACTTC.

This clone was seen only once. The V and J genes are TRBV28 and TRBJ2-4, with 7 bases fitting TRBD1. Germline CDR1 and CDR2: MDHEN and SYDVKM. This CDR3 is 16 amino acids long. Losses at the gene ends were 5 bases for V and 0 bases for J; bases not matched to a gene: 7. CDR3 sequence reads: CASSPPGQLAKNIQYF. DNA of the CDR3: TGTGCCAGCAGTCCACCGGGACAGCTAGCCAAAAACATTCAGTACTTC.

On this clone: Other DNA sequences from this sample encode an identical CDR3 as well. The V gene is TRBV5-1, the J gene TRBJ2-7; 9 bases match TRBD2. V shed 0 bases and J 2 bases; nucleotides not matched to a gene: 6. Germline V gene sequence: CDR1 SGHRS, CDR2 YFSETQ. The CDR3 consists of 16 residues. CDR3 residues: CASSLGAASGTYEQYF. The CDR3, as DNA: TGCGCCAGCAGCTTGGGGGCGGCTAGCGGGACCTACGAGCAGTACTTC. The full variable domain, completed using reference TRBV5-1 and TRBJ2-7, is KAGVTQTPRYLIKTRGQQVTLSCSPISGHRSVSWYQQTPGQGLQFLFEYFSETQRNKGNFPGRFSGRQFSNSRSEMNVSTLELGDSALYLCASSLGAASGTYEQYFGPGTRLTVT.

The genes are TRBV7-3 and TRBJ2-1; D call uncertain. The ends were cut back, 2 bases at V and 6 bases at J, with 8 bases in the middle. Per the germline V gene, CDR1 is SGHTA and CDR2 is FQGTGA. The CDR3 covers 13 residues. CDR3 coding DNA: TGTGCCAGCAGCTTACGATCAAGCAATGAGCAGTTCTTC. This gives the protein CASSLRSSNEQFF.

This chain uses TRBV6-6 with TRBJ2-7, with D hard to call. Trimming took 5 bases from V and 5 from J, leaving 7 bases between them. Germline loops: CDR1 MNHNY, CDR2 SVGAGI (reference sequence). The length of the CDR3 is 11 residues. The CDR3 protein is CASSRRDEQYF. CDR3 coding DNA: TGTGCCAGCAGTCGTAGAGACGAGCAGTACTTC.

V gene TRBV18 combines with J gene TRBJ1-5, with D perhaps matching TRBD1 (6 bases). The V end lost 6 bases, the J end lost 4 bases, and 16 bases lay between the germline ends. The length of the CDR3 is 15 residues. Germline V gene sequence: CDR1 KGHSH, CDR2 LQKENI. CDR3 in amino acids: CASSPQTGLNQPQHF. In DNA, the CDR3 is TGTGCCAGCTCGCCGCAGACAGGTTTGAATCAGCCCCAGCATTTT.

The rearrangement uses TRBV7-9 and TRBJ2-1; TRBD1 might be the D (5 bases). Per germline, CDR1 SEHNR and CDR2 FQNEAQ (reference sequence). Trimming took off 10 bases at V and 9 bases at J, with 19 bases between the two ends. The CDR3 is 13 residues long. DNA of the CDR3: TGTGCCACACCGCCCCCAGGGTCAGGTGAGCAGTTCTTC. It is translated as CATPPPGSGEQFF.

The chain combines TRBV7-9 with TRBJ2-1; D might be TRBD1 (5 bases). The germline V gene encodes CDR1 SEHNR and CDR2 FQNEAQ (reference sequence). Trimming took off 8 bases at V and 10 bases at J, with 9 bases between the two ends. The CDR3 extends over 10 amino acids. CDR3 nucleotides: TGTGCCAGCTCAGGGTGGGAGCAGTTCTTC. Encoded protein: CASSGWEQFF.

This clone occurred once. CDR3 residues: CASSSSDSPLEQFF. The CDR3, as DNA: TGTGCCAGCAGCTCTAGCGACTCTCCTCTAGAGCAGTTCTTC. The genes are TRBV6-4 and TRBJ2-1, with TRBD2 as a possible D gene (6 bases). CDR1 MRHNA and CDR2 SNTAGT come from the germline V gene. CDR3 length: 14 residues. With 6 bases removed from V and 10 bases from J, the gap between germline ends came to 19 bases.

The chain carries TRBV19 and TRBJ2-1; either TRBD1 or TRBD2 may fit D (5 bases each). The CDR3 consists of 14 residues. Trimming pared 1 base from V and 12 bases from J, leaving 16 bases between. Per germline, CDR1 LNHDA and CDR2 SQIVND (reference sequence). The CDR3 bases are TGTGCCAGTAGTATAGGGGGCGGGCGTTTAGGGCAGTTCTTC. Amino acids: CASSIGGGRLGQFF. Full variable domain (outside the CDR3, taken from reference TRBV19 and TRBJ2-1): DGGITQSPKYLFRKEGQNVTLSCEQNLNHDAMYWYRQDPGQGLRLIYYSQIVNDFQKGDIAEGYSVSREKKESFPLTVTSAQKNPTAFYLCASSIGGGRLGQFFGPGTRLTVL.

The chain recombines TRBV7-8 with TRBJ2-7, with 7 bases fitting TRBD1. CDR3 length: 14 amino acids. The V gene end was trimmed by 8 bases and the J gene end by 0 bases; junction bases not matched to a gene: 7. CDR1 is SGHVS and CDR2 is FQNEAQ in the germline V gene. As DNA, the CDR3 is TGTGCCAGCCCAACAGGGGCCGCCTCCTACGAGCAGTACTTC. This codes for CASPTGAASYEQYF.

The J gene is TRBJ2-1, the V gene TRBV19; 12 nucleotides agree with TRBD1. The CDR3 loop spans 15 amino acids. Germline lookup yields CDR1 LNHDA and CDR2 SQIVND (reference sequence). The ends lost 4 bases at V and 9 bases at J; junction bases unmatched: 7. The CDR3 DNA sequence: TGTGCCAGTAGTACCACCGGGACAGGGGGCAGTGAGCAGTTCTTC. Its protein product is CASSTTGTGGSEQFF.

This clone was seen a handful of times. The chain employs TRBV7-6 and TRBJ2-2; D is ambiguous. This CDR3 spans 12 amino acids. V was trimmed by 2 bases and J by 9 bases, leaving 7 bases between them. CDR1 is SGHVS, CDR2 FNYEAQ, per germline. In DNA, the CDR3 is TGTGCCAGCAGCTTAATGGAACGGGAGCTGTTTTTT. It encodes CASSLMERELFF.

The chain couples TRBV4-2 to TRBJ2-2, with 9 bases that match TRBD1. The CDR3 runs to 18 residues. Germline trimming cut 1 base from V and 2 bases from J; bases unmatched to any gene: 8. Germline V CDR1 and CDR2: LGHNA, YNFKEQ. Written as DNA, the CDR3 is TGTGCCAGCAGCCAAGGGGCCGGGACAGGGTCTAACACCGGGGAGCTGTTTTTT. As protein: CASSQGAGTGSNTGELFF.

The gene calls are TRBV5-4 and TRBJ2-5; D is possibly TRBD2 (6 bases). Trimming pared 5 bases from V and 5 bases from J, leaving 16 bases between. The CDR3 is 14 residues long. Germline V lookup: CDR1 SGHNT, CDR2 YYREEE (reference sequence). CDR3 amino acids: CASRREVGDETQYF. Here the CDR3 DNA reads TGTGCCAGCAGGAGGGAGGTGGGGGACGAGACCCAGTACTTC.